The rows below give T cell receptor beta chains drawn from one sample of a study of T-cell reconstitution after alpha-beta-depleted transplantation in children. TCRdb re-called the PCR reads through MiXCR, storing one row per CDR3 protein. The table shows around 440,000 distinct CDR3 sequences, with about 11% occurring only once. The specimen comprised PBMCs, sampled before TCRalphabeta/CD19-depleted stem cell transplant. The receptors shown here come from a child aged 2 to 9 with inherited bone marrow failure, due to receive a stem cell transplant. The CDR3 runs from the conserved cysteine through the conserved F or W. D genes are given only for firm matches. Part of the rows lack a size; the others show once, few, many or a class for expanded clones.

clone_size: many; j_call: TRBJ2-7; v_call: TRBV6-5; d_call: NA; cdr3_nt: TGTGCCAGCAGTTACGACTCCTGGAAGAGCTCCTACGAGCAGTACTTC; cdr3_aa: CASSYDSWKSSYEQYF
clone_size: NA; j_call: TRBJ2-7; v_call: TRBV19; d_call: NA; cdr3_nt: TGTGCCAGTAGCCCCCTCTGCGAGCAGTACTTC; cdr3_aa: CASSPLCEQYF
clone_size: NA; j_call: TRBJ2-7; v_call: TRBV19; d_call: TRBD2; cdr3_nt: TGTGCCAGTAGTGCTAGCGGGAGAGGGGAGCAGTACTTC; cdr3_aa: CASSASGRGEQYF
clone_size: many; j_call: TRBJ2-1; v_call: TRBV11-2; d_call: TRBD2; cdr3_nt: TGTGCCAGCAGCTTCGGGGGGGAACCCCTCAATGAGCAGTTCTTC; cdr3_aa: CASSFGGEPLNEQFF
clone_size: NA; j_call: TRBJ2-1; v_call: TRBV12-3/TRBV12-4; d_call: NA; cdr3_nt: TGTGCCAGCAGTTTAGGAGTTGGGGGTGAGCAGTTCTTC; cdr3_aa: CASSLGVGGEQFF
clone_size: many; j_call: TRBJ2-2; v_call: TRBV5-1; d_call: TRBD1; cdr3_nt: TGTGCCAGCAGTTTGGACAGGGGATCCGGGGAGCTGTTTTTT; cdr3_aa: CASSLDRGSGELFF
clone_size: NA; j_call: TRBJ2-7; v_call: TRBV20-1; d_call: NA; cdr3_nt: TGCAGTGCTAGAGGCAGAAAGAACTACGAGCAGTACTTC; cdr3_aa: CSARGRKNYEQYF
clone_size: many; j_call: TRBJ2-7; v_call: TRBV29-1; d_call: NA; cdr3_nt: TGCAGCGTTGCAGGACTCCTCTACGAGCAGTACTTC; cdr3_aa: CSVAGLLYEQYF
clone_size: many; j_call: TRBJ2-2; v_call: TRBV12-3/TRBV12-4; d_call: TRBD1; cdr3_nt: TGTGCCAGCAGTGGACCCCGGACAGGGGGCATAAGGGGGGAGCTGTTTTTT; cdr3_aa: CASSGPRTGGIRGELFF
clone_size: many; j_call: TRBJ1-2; v_call: TRBV20-1; d_call: NA; cdr3_nt: TGCAGTGCTAGAGATTGGAACTCAAGGGCCGTCTATGGCTACACCTTC; cdr3_aa: CSARDWNSRAVYGYTF
clone_size: many; j_call: TRBJ1-1; v_call: TRBV7-9; d_call: NA; cdr3_nt: TGTGCCGGCACCGGGATCGGGGACACTGAAGCTTTCTTT; cdr3_aa: CAGTGIGDTEAFF
clone_size: many; j_call: TRBJ2-7; v_call: TRBV12-3/TRBV12-4; d_call: TRBD2; cdr3_nt: TGTGCCAGCAGTTCCGGCAACGGAGTAGCGGGCGAGCAGTACTTC; cdr3_aa: CASSSGNGVAGEQYF
clone_size: many; j_call: TRBJ1-4; v_call: TRBV29-1; d_call: NA; cdr3_nt: TGCAGCGTTGAAGATGAAGGTTCGTATGAAAAACTGTTTTTT; cdr3_aa: CSVEDEGSYEKLFF
clone_size: few; j_call: TRBJ2-7; v_call: TRBV7-2; d_call: TRBD2; cdr3_nt: TGTGCCAGCAGCTTCCCACTGGGGGGGTTCTACGAGCAGTACTTC; cdr3_aa: CASSFPLGGFYEQYF
clone_size: many; j_call: TRBJ2-1; v_call: TRBV11-3; d_call: NA; cdr3_nt: TGTGCCAGCAGCTTAGATGACGCCTACAATGAGCAGTTCTTC; cdr3_aa: CASSLDDAYNEQFF
clone_size: many; j_call: TRBJ2-7; v_call: TRBV30; d_call: TRBD1; cdr3_nt: TGTGCCTGGAGCTACCGGGACAGCTACGAGCAGTACTTC; cdr3_aa: CAWSYRDSYEQYF
clone_size: many; j_call: TRBJ1-5; v_call: TRBV19; d_call: TRBD1; cdr3_nt: TGTGCCAGTAGTAAAACAGGGGCTAATCAGCCCCAGCATTTT; cdr3_aa: CASSKTGANQPQHF
clone_size: NA; j_call: TRBJ2-1; v_call: TRBV20-1; d_call: NA; cdr3_nt: TGCAGTGCTAGGGCCGGGAACGCCTACAATGAGCAGTTCTTC; cdr3_aa: CSARAGNAYNEQFF
clone_size: many; j_call: TRBJ2-1; v_call: TRBV6-2/TRBV6-3; d_call: NA; cdr3_nt: TGTGCCACCAGAGGAAGGCGCCACTCCTACAATGAGCAGTTCTTC; cdr3_aa: CATRGRRHSYNEQFF
clone_size: few; j_call: TRBJ2-1; v_call: TRBV4-1; d_call: NA; cdr3_nt: TGCGCCAGCAGCCAAGCCAGGGTGACTGCTAGTCCCCGGCAGTTCTTC; cdr3_aa: CASSQARVTASPRQFF
clone_size: few; j_call: TRBJ1-2; v_call: TRBV6-5; d_call: NA; cdr3_nt: TGTGCCAGCAGTTACCGACAGGAGTTCTATGGCTACACCTTC; cdr3_aa: CASSYRQEFYGYTF
clone_size: few; j_call: TRBJ2-1; v_call: TRBV20-1; d_call: NA; cdr3_nt: TGCAGTGCCAATCAAGGGGGTGAGCAGTTCTTC; cdr3_aa: CSANQGGEQFF
clone_size: many; j_call: TRBJ2-2; v_call: TRBV5-5; d_call: NA; cdr3_nt: TGTGCCAGCAGCTTTTTTATAGGGTCCAGAAACACCGGGGAGCTGTTTTTT; cdr3_aa: CASSFFIGSRNTGELFF
clone_size: NA; j_call: TRBJ2-7; v_call: TRBV4-3; d_call: TRBD1; cdr3_nt: TGCGCCAGCAGCCCCCGGACAGGGGTCCGCGAGCAGTACTTC; cdr3_aa: CASSPRTGVREQYF
clone_size: few; j_call: TRBJ1-1; v_call: TRBV5-5; d_call: NA; cdr3_nt: TGTGCCAGCAGCTGGGGGTCTAGTGGCTTCACTGAAGCTTTCTTT; cdr3_aa: CASSWGSSGFTEAFF
clone_size: many; j_call: TRBJ1-4; v_call: TRBV20-1; d_call: NA; cdr3_nt: TGCAGTGCCCCGACAGATTCTAATGAAAAACTGTTTTTT; cdr3_aa: CSAPTDSNEKLFF
clone_size: many; j_call: TRBJ1-2; v_call: TRBV4-2; d_call: NA; cdr3_nt: TGTGCCAGCAGCCAAGAGTTTTGGGCGGGAAACTATGGCTACACCTTC; cdr3_aa: CASSQEFWAGNYGYTF
clone_size: few; j_call: TRBJ2-3; v_call: TRBV5-4; d_call: NA; cdr3_nt: TGTGCCAGCAGCTTGGATTTATTGGCGGGAAGCACAGATACGCAGTATTTT; cdr3_aa: CASSLDLLAGSTDTQYF
clone_size: many; j_call: TRBJ2-3; v_call: TRBV20-1; d_call: NA; cdr3_nt: TGCAGTGCTGCCAGCAGGCCAGATACGCATTATTTT; cdr3_aa: CSAASRPDTHYF
clone_size: few; j_call: TRBJ2-1; v_call: TRBV15; d_call: TRBD2; cdr3_nt: TGTGCCACCAGCAGGAGGACTAGCGGGAGAAATGCCTACAATGAGCAGTTCTTC; cdr3_aa: CATSRRTSGRNAYNEQFF
clone_size: NA; j_call: TRBJ1-1; v_call: TRBV6-2/TRBV6-3; d_call: NA; cdr3_nt: TGTGCCAGCCAGAGGACGAACACTGAAGCTTTCTTT; cdr3_aa: CASQRTNTEAFF
clone_size: many; j_call: TRBJ1-2; v_call: TRBV4-2; d_call: NA; cdr3_nt: TGTGCCAGCAGCCAAGATCGGGAGATCGGGAGCTATGGCTACACCTTC; cdr3_aa: CASSQDREIGSYGYTF
clone_size: many; j_call: TRBJ2-2; v_call: TRBV6-5; d_call: NA; cdr3_nt: TGTGCCAGCAGCCTCGGCGACGGGGAGCTGTTTTTT; cdr3_aa: CASSLGDGELFF
clone_size: many; j_call: TRBJ2-2; v_call: TRBV5-1; d_call: NA; cdr3_nt: TGCGCCAGCACCTCTGTCGGGTTCGACGCCGGGGAGCTGTTTTTT; cdr3_aa: CASTSVGFDAGELFF
clone_size: many; j_call: TRBJ2-5; v_call: TRBV27; d_call: NA; cdr3_nt: TGTGCCAGCAGTCCAGGCGCTCAAGAGACCCAGTACTTC; cdr3_aa: CASSPGAQETQYF
clone_size: many; j_call: TRBJ2-1; v_call: TRBV12-3/TRBV12-4; d_call: TRBD2; cdr3_nt: TGTGCCAGCAGCCCGACTAGCCCGAGCTCCTACAATGAGCAGTTCTTC; cdr3_aa: CASSPTSPSSYNEQFF
clone_size: many; j_call: TRBJ2-2; v_call: TRBV6-1; d_call: NA; cdr3_nt: TGTGCCAGCACTGACACCGGATCCCGGGACACCGGGGAGCTGTTTTTT; cdr3_aa: CASTDTGSRDTGELFF
clone_size: many; j_call: TRBJ2-1; v_call: TRBV30; d_call: TRBD2; cdr3_nt: TGTGCCTGGAAAACTAGCGGGAGATACAATGAGCAGTTCTTC; cdr3_aa: CAWKTSGRYNEQFF
clone_size: many; j_call: TRBJ2-4; v_call: TRBV21-1; d_call: NA; cdr3_nt: TGTGCCAGCTCAAGCGACACCAAAAACATTCAGTACTTC; cdr3_aa: CASSSDTKNIQYF
clone_size: many; j_call: TRBJ2-3; v_call: TRBV28; d_call: TRBD2; cdr3_nt: TGTGCCAGCAGTTTATGGGGGACTAGCGGGAGCGCAGATACGCAGTATTTT; cdr3_aa: CASSLWGTSGSADTQYF